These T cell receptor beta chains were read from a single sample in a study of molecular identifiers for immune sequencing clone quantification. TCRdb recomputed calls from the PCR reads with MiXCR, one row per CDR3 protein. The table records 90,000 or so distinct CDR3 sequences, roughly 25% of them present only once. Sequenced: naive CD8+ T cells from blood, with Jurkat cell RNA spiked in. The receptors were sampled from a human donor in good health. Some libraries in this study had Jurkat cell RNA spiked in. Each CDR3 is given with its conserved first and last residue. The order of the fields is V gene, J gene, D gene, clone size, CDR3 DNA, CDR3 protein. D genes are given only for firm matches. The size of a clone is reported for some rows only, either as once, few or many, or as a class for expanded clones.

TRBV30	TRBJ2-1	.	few	TGTGCCTGGAGTACAGGACAGCTATACAGCTCCTACAATGAGCAGTTCTTC	CAWSTGQLYSSYNEQFF
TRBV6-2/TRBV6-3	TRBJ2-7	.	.	TGTGCCAGCAGTTACTCGGACATGGAGCTCTACGAGCAGTACTTC	CASSYSDMELYEQYF
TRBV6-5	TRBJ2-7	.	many	TGTGCCAGCAGCTTTAAAGGCGAGCAGTACTTC	CASSFKGEQYF
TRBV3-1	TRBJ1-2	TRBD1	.	TGTGCCAGCAGCCAACGCCGGGACAGGGAAGACTATGGCTACGCCTTC	CASSQRRDREDYGYAF
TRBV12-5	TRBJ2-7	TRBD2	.	TGTGCTAGTGGTTTGGCCGTAGTAGCGGGGGAAAACTACGAGCAGTACTTC	CASGLAVVAGENYEQYF
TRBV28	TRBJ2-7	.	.	TGTGCCAGCAGTCTATTCCCGGGTGCCTGCGAGCAGTACTTC	CASSLFPGACEQYF
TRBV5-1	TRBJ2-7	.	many	TGCGCCAGCAGCTTGGCCACGGACTACGAGCAGTACTTC	CASSLATDYEQYF
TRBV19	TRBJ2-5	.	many	TGTGCCAGTAGTATAGATTGGGCGAGACAAGAGACCCAGTACTTC	CASSIDWARQETQYF
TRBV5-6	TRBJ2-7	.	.	TGTGCCAGCAGCTTGAGACAGAGACCATACGAGCAGTACTTC	CASSLRQRPYEQYF
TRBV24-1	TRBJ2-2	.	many	TGTGCCACCAGTCCACACTGGCAACGGCACACCGGGGAGCTGTTTTTT	CATSPHWQRHTGELFF
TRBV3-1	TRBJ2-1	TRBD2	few	TGTGCCAGCAGCGGGACTAGCGGGAGTGGGCATGAGCAGTTCTTC	CASSGTSGSGHEQFF
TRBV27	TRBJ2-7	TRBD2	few	TGTGCCAGCAGTCCCTACTACAGCGGGGGTTTCTACGAGCAGTACTTC	CASSPYYSGGFYEQYF
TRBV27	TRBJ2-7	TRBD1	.	TGTGCCAGCAGTTCAACAGGGGCAAAGTACGGGCAGTACTTC	CASSSTGAKYGQYF
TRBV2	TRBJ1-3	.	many	TGTGCCAGCAGTGAACCGGGATATTACTCTGGAAACACCATATATTTT	CASSEPGYYSGNTIYF
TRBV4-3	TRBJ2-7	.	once	TGCGCCAGCAGCCAGGGAGCGGATGGATACTACGAGCAGTACTTC	CASSQGADGYYEQYF
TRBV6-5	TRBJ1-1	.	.	TGTGCCAGCAGTTACTTACCACCAAACCCCGGGACTAGGGGGAAGAACACTGAAGCTCTCTTT	CASSYLPPNPGTRGKNTEALF
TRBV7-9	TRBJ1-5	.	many	TGTGCCAGCAGCTCTGCAAATCAGCCCCAGCATTTT	CASSSANQPQHF
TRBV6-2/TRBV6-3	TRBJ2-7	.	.	TGTGCCAGCAGTAACCCAGACGAGCAGTACTTC	CASSNPDEQYF
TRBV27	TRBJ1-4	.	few	TGTGCCAGCACGACAACAACTAATGAAAAACTGTTTTTT	CASTTTTNEKLFF
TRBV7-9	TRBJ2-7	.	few	TGTGCCAGCAGCTTAGGAAGGGGCGGCGGCTACGAGCAGTACTTC	CASSLGRGGGYEQYF
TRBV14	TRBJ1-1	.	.	TGTGCCAGCAGCCAAAATGTAGGCAGGCCCCCCCCCGCTGTCTTT	CASSQNVGRPPPAVF
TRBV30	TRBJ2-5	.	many	TGTGCCTGGAGTGTCCCCGATAGCCCGTACTTC	CAWSVPDSPYF
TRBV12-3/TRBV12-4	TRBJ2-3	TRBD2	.	TGTGCCAGCAGTCCCCGGGTAGCGGGGACAGATACGCAGTATTTT	CASSPRVAGTDTQYF
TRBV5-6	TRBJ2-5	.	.	TGTGCCAGCAGCTTGGCGTCCAGAGAGACCCAGTACTTC	CASSLASRETQYF
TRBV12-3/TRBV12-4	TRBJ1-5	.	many	TGTGCCAGCAGTTTAGACAGTAGCAATCAGCCCCAGCATTTT	CASSLDSSNQPQHF
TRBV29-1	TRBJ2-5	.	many	TGCAGCGTTGAAATTTACGCTAGCGAACAAGAGACCCAGTACTTC	CSVEIYASEQETQYF
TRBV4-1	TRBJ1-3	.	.	TGCGCCAGCAGCCAAGAAGGCAGGGGTTCGGACACCATATATTTT	CASSQEGRGSDTIYF
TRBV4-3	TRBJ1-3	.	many	TGCGCCAGCAGCCAAGATAGGTTCTCTGGAAACACCATATATTTT	CASSQDRFSGNTIYF
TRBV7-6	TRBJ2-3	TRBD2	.	TGTGCCAGCAGCCCCTGGCTAGCGGGAGGGGGAGATACGCAGTATTTT	CASSPWLAGGGDTQYF
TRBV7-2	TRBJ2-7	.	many	TGTGCCAGCAGCCCCGGCGTTAGTGAGCAGTACTTC	CASSPGVSEQYF
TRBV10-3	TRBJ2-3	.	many	TGTGCCATCAGTGCACGGGACTCGAGCACAGATACGCAGTATTTT	CAISARDSSTDTQYF
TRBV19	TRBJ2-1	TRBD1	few	TGTGCCAGTAGTTTACCCGGGACAGACTACAATGAGCAGTTCTTC	CASSLPGTDYNEQFF
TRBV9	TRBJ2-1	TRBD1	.	TGTGCCAGCAGCACCACCGGGACAGGGGGCTTGGGTGAGCAGTTCTTC	CASSTTGTGGLGEQFF
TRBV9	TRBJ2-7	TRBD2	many	TGTGCCAGCAGCCCATCCGGGACTAGCGACTACGAGCAGTACTTC	CASSPSGTSDYEQYF
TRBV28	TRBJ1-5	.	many	TGTGCCAGCAGTTCCATGGGGGATGTGGGGCAGCCCCAGCATTTT	CASSSMGDVGQPQHF
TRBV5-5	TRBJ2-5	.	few	TGTGCCAGCAGCTTCTTAGAAGAAGAGACCCAGTACTTC	CASSFLEEETQYF
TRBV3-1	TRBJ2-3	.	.	TGTGCCAGCAGCCTCAGGGACCGCACAGATACGCGGTATTTT	CASSLRDRTDTRYF
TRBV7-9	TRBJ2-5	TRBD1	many	TGTGCCAGCAGCCAACGACAGGGGACCGCAGAGACCCAGTACTTC	CASSQRQGTAETQYF
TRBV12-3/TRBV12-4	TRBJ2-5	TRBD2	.	TGTGCCAGCAGTTTAGCCTCCGGGGCTAGCGGGGGGAACTCCATGGCCCAAGAGACCCAGTACTTC	CASSLASGASGGNSMAQETQYF
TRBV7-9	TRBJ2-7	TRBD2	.	TGTGCCAGCAGCGGATGGACTAGCGACTACGAGCAGTACTTC	CASSGWTSDYEQYF
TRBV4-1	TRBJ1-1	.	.	TGCGCCAGCAGCCAACTTCCCACCGGTCAGGCGAACACTGAAGCTTTCTTT	CASSQLPTGQANTEAFF
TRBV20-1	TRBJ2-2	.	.	TGCAGTGCTAGGTCGTCAGTCGGGGAGCTGTTTTTT	CSARSSVGELFF
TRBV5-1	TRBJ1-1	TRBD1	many	TGCGCCAGCAGCACCGGGACAGGCGTTGAAGCTTTCTTT	CASSTGTGVEAFF
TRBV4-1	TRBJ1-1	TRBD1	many	TGCGCCAGCAGCCAAGAGACAGGGGGAGGCACTGAAGCTTTCTTT	CASSQETGGGTEAFF
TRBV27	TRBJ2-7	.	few	TGTGCCAGCAGTTTATCGGCCACAGAGGGCGAGCAGTACTTC	CASSLSATEGEQYF
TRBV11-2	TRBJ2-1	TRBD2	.	TGTGCCAGCAGCCCAGGTGCTAGCGGGATCGACAATGAGCAGTTCTTC	CASSPGASGIDNEQFF
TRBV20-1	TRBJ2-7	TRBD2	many	TGCAGTGCCCTCACTAGCGGGAGGGCCGGGTCCTACGAGCAGTACTTC	CSALTSGRAGSYEQYF
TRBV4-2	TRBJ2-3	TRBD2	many	TGTGCCAGCAGCCGGCTAGCGGGTAGCACAGATACGCAGTATTTT	CASSRLAGSTDTQYF
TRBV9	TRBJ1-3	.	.	TGTGCCAGCAGCGTAGATGGCGGGAGCTCTGGAAACACCATATATTTT	CASSVDGGSSGNTIYF
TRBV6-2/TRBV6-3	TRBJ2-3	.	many	TGTGCCAGCAGTTATACTAGCACAGATACGCAGTATTTT	CASSYTSTDTQYF